This TCR beta chain was found in a study of identical twins. Study outcomes and limitations: Sequences that were out-of-frame, alpha and twin-shared displayed an excess of low generation probability. The abundant beta clonotypes from cord blood had fewer insertions, and memory repertoires had none of this. Monozygotic twins shared more out-of-frame TCR alpha than recombination models predicted.

Germline CDR1 MDHEN, CDR2 SYDVKM. V lost 6 bases and J 5 bases, leaving 17 bases between the germline ends. The CDR3 has 15 residues. Template switching created a universal primer site, and the cDNA included unique molecular identifiers. TCRdb reprocessed the 5' RACE reads with MiXCR, giving one entry per CDR3 protein. The data contain 310,000 or so distinct CDR3 sequences, around 8.8% of them seen just once; the ten biggest clones take up approximately 2%. This clonotype occurred many times. What it binds is not known. These data were also reused for a study on yellow fever vaccine responses in identical twins.

This sequence joins TRBV28 and TRBJ1-5; no clear D gene. What was sequenced was memory (CD45RO+) T cells sorted from blood. This clonotype was obtained from a woman in her late teens or twenties in good health. CDR3 region: CASSLLRRDYQPQHF. The CDR3 coding sequence is TGTGCCAGCAGCTTACTCCGGAGGGATTATCAGCCCCAGCATTTT.